What follows are 5 T cell receptor beta chains derived from one specimen sequenced in a study of OX40 agonist ivuxolimab in advanced cancers. The assay was immunoSEQ multiplex PCR, and TCRdb's table has in-frame clones only and misses some. The table has more than 100,000 clones, 93% seen once. The sample in question was CD4+ or CD8+ T cells sorted from blood, obtained in a trial of the OX40 agonist ivuxolimab. Source of these receptors: an adult with an advanced solid tumor such as melanoma, head and neck, liver or kidney cancer.

J is TRBJ2-1 and V is TRBV4-1; a possible D gene is TRBD2 (6 bases). With 4 bases removed from V and 5 bases from J, the gap between germline ends came to 18 bases. The CDR3 sequence is 16 residues long. Germline CDR1 and CDR2: MGHRA and YSYEKL. The CDR3 sequence is CASSRLPGGGNNEQFF. CDR3 in DNA: TGCGCCAGCAGCCGCCTGCCGGGTGGAGGGAACAATGAGCAGTTCTTC.

This chain uses TRBV19 with TRBJ1-6, with D unresolved. This CDR3 spans 15 amino acids. The V end was cut by 3 bases, the J end by 5 bases, with 11 bases between. Germline CDR1 is LNHDA and CDR2 is SQIVND (reference sequence). The CDR3 spells CASSMGRVDNSPLHF. CDR3 DNA sequence: TGTGCCAGTAGTATGGGGAGGGTTGATAATTCACCCCTCCACTTT. Together with reference TRBV19 and TRBJ1-6, the CDR3 gives the full variable domain: DGGITQSPKYLFRKEGQNVTLSCEQNLNHDAMYWYRQDPGQGLRLIYYSQIVNDFQKGDIAEGYSVSREKKESFPLTVTSAQKNPTAFYLCASSMGRVDNSPLHFGNGTRLTVT.

J is TRBJ1-3 and V is TRBV5-4, with D hard to call. V lost 0 bases, J lost 0 bases, and 10 bases lay in between. This CDR3 is built from 16 residues. CDR1 and CDR2 from the germline V gene are SGHNT and YYREEE (reference sequence). The CDR3 DNA reads as TGTGCCAGCAGCTTGGACCGGCAACGCTCTGGAAACACCATATATTTT. Protein sequence: CASSLDRQRSGNTIYF.

The chain joins TRBV19 to TRBJ1-3, with 8 bases that match TRBD1. The CDR3 runs to 16 residues. The trim removed 7 bases at V and 3 bases at J, leaving 11 bases unmatched. CDR1 and CDR2 from the germline V gene are LNHDA and SQIVND (reference sequence). CDR3 residues: CASIETTGVGGNTIYF. CDR3 DNA: TGTGCCAGTATTGAGACGACAGGGGTTGGTGGAAACACCATATATTTT.

The genes are TRBV15 and TRBJ2-3; TRBD1 matches 10 bases. V was pared by 6 bases and J by 4 bases, with 16 bases of the junction left unmatched. The CDR3 is 18 amino acids. Germline V lookup: CDR1 LNHNV, CDR2 YYDKDF (reference sequence). CDR3 in amino acids: CATRSETGGLGLADTQYF. The DNA for the CDR3 is TGTGCCACCAGGTCGGAGACAGGGGGCTTGGGGCTTGCAGATACGCAGTATTTT.